The clone carrying this T cell receptor beta chain occurred many times. CDR1 is MNHEY, CDR2 SMNVEV, per germline (reference sequence). This CDR3 contains 15 residues. With V trimmed by 10 bases and J by 4 bases, 14 bases remained unmatched. The sample comes from a study of T cells after yellow fever vaccination. A single record per CDR3 protein comes from TCRdb applying MiXCR to the 5' RACE reads. This sample has about 340,000 distinct CDR3 sequences, with around an eighth found just once. Sample: CD4+ T cells sorted from PBMCs, taken 15 days after the yellow fever booster vaccination. The chain carries TRBV27 and TRBJ2-3; 7 bases match TRBD1. This TCR derives from a young man who received the YFV17D yellow fever vaccine. The CDR3 sequence: CAIRPTGSVPDTQYF. In nucleotides, the CDR3 is TGTGCCATCCGTCCGACAGGGTCGGTCCCAGATACGCAGTATTTT.